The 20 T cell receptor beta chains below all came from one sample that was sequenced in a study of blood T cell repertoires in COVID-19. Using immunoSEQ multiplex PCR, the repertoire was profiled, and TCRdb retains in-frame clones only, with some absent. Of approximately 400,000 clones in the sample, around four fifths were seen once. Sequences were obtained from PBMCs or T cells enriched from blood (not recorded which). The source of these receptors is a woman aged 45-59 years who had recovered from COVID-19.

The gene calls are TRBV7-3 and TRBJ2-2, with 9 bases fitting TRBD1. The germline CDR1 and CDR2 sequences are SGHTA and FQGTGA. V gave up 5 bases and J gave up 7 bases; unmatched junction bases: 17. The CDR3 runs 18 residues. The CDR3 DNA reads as TGTGCCAGCAGCGCATCCTCCGGGACAGGGTCGCTTCACGGGGAGCTGTTTTTT. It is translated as CASSASSGTGSLHGELFF. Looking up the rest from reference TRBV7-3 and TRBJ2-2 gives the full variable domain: GAGVSQTPSNKVTEKGKYVELRCDPISGHTALYWYRQSLGQGPEFLIYFQGTGAADDSGLPNDRFFAVRPEGSVSTLKIQRTERGDSAVYLCASSASSGTGSLHGELFFGEGSRLTVL.

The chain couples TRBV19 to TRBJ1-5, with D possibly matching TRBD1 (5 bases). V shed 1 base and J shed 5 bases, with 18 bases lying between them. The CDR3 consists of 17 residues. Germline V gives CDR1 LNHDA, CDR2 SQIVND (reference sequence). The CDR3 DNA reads TGTGCCAGTAGTATAGCCGGGAGGGGTCGGTGGGATCAGCCCCAGCATTTT. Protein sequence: CASSIAGRGRWDQPQHF.

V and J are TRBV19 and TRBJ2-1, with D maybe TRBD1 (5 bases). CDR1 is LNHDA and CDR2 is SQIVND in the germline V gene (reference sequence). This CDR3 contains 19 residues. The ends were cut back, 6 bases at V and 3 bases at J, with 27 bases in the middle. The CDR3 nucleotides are TGTGCCAGTAGAGAGACAGCGCCGGGCGTTGGGGTCATCTACAATGAGCAGTTCTTC. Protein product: CASRETAPGVGVIYNEQFF.

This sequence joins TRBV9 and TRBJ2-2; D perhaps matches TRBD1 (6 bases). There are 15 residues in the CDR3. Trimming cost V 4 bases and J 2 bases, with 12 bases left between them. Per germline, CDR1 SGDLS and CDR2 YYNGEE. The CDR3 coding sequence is TGTGCCAGCAGCCCCCGGGACACAAACACCGGGGAGCTGTTTTTT. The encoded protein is CASSPRDTNTGELFF.

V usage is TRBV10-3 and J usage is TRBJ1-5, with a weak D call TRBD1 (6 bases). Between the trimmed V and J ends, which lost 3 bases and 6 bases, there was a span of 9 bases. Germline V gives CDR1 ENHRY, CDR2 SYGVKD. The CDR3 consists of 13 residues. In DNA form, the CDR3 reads TGTGCCATCAGTGACAGGGGCGCTCAGCCCCAGCATTTT. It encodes CAISDRGAQPQHF.

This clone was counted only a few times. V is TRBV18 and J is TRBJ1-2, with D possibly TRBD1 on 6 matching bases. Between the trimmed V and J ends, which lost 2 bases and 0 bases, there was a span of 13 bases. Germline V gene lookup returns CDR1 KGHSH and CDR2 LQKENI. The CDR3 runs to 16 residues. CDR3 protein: CASSPSQGTANYGYTF. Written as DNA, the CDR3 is TGTGCCAGCTCACCATCTCAGGGGACGGCTAACTATGGCTACACCTTC. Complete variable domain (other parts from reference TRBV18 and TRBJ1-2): NAGVMQNPRHLVRRRGQEARLRCSPMKGHSHVYWYRQLPEEGLKFMVYLQKENIIDESGMPKERFSAEFPKEGPSILRIQQVVRGDSAAYFCASSPSQGTANYGYTFGSGTRLTVV.

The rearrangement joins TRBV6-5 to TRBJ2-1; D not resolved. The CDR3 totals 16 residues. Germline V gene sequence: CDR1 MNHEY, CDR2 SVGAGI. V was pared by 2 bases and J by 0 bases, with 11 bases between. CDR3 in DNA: TGTGCCAGCAGTTACGAGGCGTCGAGCTCCTACAATGAGCAGTTCTTC. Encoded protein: CASSYEASSSYNEQFF.

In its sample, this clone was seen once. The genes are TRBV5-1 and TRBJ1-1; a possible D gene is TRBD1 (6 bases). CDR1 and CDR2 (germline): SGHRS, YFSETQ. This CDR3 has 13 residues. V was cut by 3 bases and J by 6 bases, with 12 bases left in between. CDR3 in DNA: TGCGCCAGCAGCTCCGGGTCAGGGGCTGAAGCTTTCTTT. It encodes CASSSGSGAEAFF.

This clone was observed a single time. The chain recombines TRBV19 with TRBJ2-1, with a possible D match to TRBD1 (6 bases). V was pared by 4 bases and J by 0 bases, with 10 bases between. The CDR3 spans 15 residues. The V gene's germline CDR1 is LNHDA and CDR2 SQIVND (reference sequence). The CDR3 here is CASSSTGSSYNEQFF. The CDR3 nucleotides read TGTGCCAGTAGTAGTACAGGGAGCTCCTACAATGAGCAGTTCTTC.

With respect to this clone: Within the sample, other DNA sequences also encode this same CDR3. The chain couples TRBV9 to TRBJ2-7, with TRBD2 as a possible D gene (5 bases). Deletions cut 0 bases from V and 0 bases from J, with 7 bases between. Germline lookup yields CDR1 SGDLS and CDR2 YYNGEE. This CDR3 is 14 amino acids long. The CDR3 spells CASSVVGSSYEQYF. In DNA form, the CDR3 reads TGTGCCAGCAGCGTAGTGGGGAGCTCCTACGAGCAGTACTTC.

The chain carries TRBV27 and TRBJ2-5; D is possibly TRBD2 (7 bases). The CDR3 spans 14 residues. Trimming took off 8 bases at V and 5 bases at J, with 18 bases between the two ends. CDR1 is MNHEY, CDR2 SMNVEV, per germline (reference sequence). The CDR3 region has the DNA TGTGCCAGCTCAGAGGGGGGGTTTTGGGAGACCCAGTACTTC. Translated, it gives CASSEGGFWETQYF.

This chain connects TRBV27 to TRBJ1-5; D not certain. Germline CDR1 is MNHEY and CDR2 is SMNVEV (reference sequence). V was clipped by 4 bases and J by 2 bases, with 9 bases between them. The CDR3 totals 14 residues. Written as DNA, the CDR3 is TGTGCCAGCAGTTCCGCGGTGGGCAATCAGCCCCAGCATTTT. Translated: CASSSAVGNQPQHF.

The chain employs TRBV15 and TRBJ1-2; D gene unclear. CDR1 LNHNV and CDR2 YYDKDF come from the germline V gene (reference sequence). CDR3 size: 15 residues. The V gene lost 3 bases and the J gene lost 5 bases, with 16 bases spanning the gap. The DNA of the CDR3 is TGTGCCACCAGCAGTATCCCGGGTCGCGGATATGGCTACACCTTC. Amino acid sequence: CATSSIPGRGYGYTF.

CDR3 in amino acids: CSVAVLGELFF. CDR3 bases: TGCAGCGTTGCGGTCCTTGGGGAGCTGTTTTTT. This chain links TRBV29-1 with TRBJ2-2; D ambiguous. CDR1 is SQVTM, CDR2 ANQGSEA, per germline. V was pared by 4 bases and J by 8 bases, with 8 bases between. This CDR3 comprises 11 residues.

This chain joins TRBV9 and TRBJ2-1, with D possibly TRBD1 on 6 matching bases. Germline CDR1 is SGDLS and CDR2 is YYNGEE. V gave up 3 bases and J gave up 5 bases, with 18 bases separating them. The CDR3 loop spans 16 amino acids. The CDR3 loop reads CASSGGSGTFDNEQFF. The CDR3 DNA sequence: TGTGCCAGCAGCGGGGGATCCGGGACATTCGACAATGAGCAGTTCTTC.

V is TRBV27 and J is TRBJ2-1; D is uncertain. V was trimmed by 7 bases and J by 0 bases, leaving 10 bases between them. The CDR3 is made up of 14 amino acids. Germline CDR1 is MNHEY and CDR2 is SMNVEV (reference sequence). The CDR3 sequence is CASTPHSSYNEQFF. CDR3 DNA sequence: TGTGCCAGCACCCCCCATAGCTCCTACAATGAGCAGTTCTTC.

CDR3 residues: CASSPQPGQGPGYTF. DNA of the CDR3: TGTGCCAGCAGTCCTCAACCGGGACAGGGGCCGGGCTACACCTTC. V is TRBV27 and J is TRBJ1-2; 10 bases align to TRBD1. Germline CDR1 and CDR2: MNHEY and SMNVEV (reference sequence). J lost 8 bases, V lost 5 bases, and 11 bases had no gene match. The CDR3 has 15 amino acids.

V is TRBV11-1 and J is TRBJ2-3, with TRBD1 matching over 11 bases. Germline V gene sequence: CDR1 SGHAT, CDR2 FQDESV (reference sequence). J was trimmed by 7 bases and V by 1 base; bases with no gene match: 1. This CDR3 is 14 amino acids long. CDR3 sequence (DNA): TGTGCCAGCAGCTTAGGGGACAGGGGGAATACGCAGTATTTT. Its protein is CASSLGDRGNTQYF.

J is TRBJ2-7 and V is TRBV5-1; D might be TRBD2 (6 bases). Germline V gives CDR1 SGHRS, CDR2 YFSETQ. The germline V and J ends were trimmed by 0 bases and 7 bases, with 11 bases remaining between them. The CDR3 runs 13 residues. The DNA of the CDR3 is TGCGCCAGCAGCTTGGGCAGGGACTCAGAGCAGTACTTC. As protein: CASSLGRDSEQYF.

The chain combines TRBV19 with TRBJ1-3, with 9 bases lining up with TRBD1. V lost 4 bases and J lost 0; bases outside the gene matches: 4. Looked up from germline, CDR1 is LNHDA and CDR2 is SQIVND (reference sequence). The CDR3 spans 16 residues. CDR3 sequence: CASSTQGANSGNTIYF. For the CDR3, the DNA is TGTGCCAGTAGTACACAGGGGGCTAACTCTGGAAACACCATATATTTT. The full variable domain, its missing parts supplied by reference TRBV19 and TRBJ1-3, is DGGITQSPKYLFRKEGQNVTLSCEQNLNHDAMYWYRQDPGQGLRLIYYSQIVNDFQKGDIAEGYSVSREKKESFPLTVTSAQKNPTAFYLCASSTQGANSGNTIYFGEGSWLTVV.